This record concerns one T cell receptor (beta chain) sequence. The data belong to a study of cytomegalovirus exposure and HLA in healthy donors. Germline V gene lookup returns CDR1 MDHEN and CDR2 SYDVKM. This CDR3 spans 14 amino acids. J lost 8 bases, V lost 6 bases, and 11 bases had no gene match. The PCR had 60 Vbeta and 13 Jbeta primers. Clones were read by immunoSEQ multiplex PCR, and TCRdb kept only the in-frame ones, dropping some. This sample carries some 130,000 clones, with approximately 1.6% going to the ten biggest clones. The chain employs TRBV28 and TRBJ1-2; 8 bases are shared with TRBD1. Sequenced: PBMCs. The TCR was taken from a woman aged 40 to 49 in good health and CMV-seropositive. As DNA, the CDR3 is TGTGCCAGCAGCGTGGGACAGGTCGCCTGGGGCTACACCTTC. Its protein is CASSVGQVAWGYTF.